This T cell receptor (beta chain) came from a study of shared clonotypes between healthy human individuals. Study summary: Donor composition was a couple of women and three men, aged 18 to 49.

Study-level points and caveats: Sharing across a few donors was seen in 4% to 6.5% of naive CD4 clonotypes. Clonotype sharing among the donors was expected to vary with sequencing depth. Non-shared clonotypes were found to have lower generation probabilities than the clonotypes that were shared by all four of the sorted-subset donors.

The CDR3 runs 16 residues. J gave up 4 bases and V 2 bases, and 11 bases lay outside the gene matches. The germline CDR1 and CDR2 sequences are KGHSH and LQKENI. Data came from immunoSEQ multiplex PCR; TCRdb stores just in-frame clones and leaves some out. This table holds around 700,000 clones, about three quarters found once. On this clone itself: What it binds is unknown.

This receptor was taken from a woman aged 30 to 39 in good health. The genes are TRBV18 and TRBJ2-7; 7 bases are a match to TRBD1. The sequencing input was memory CD4+ T cells sorted from blood. The subset is: CD45RA-negative fraction. CDR3 protein: CASSPADRVGLYEQYF. As DNA, the CDR3 is TGTGCCAGCTCACCAGCCGACAGGGTAGGCCTTTACGAGCAGTACTTC.